A single sample gave rise to the 29 T cell receptor beta chains below, sequenced in a study of T cell repertoires in cytomegalovirus infection. A single record per CDR3 protein comes from TCRdb applying MiXCR to the reads. Among about 770,000 distinct CDR3 sequences, 29% were seen once, and the ten largest hold around 12%. These receptors have no known antigen. The sample in question was cultured CD8+ T cells from PBMCs, obtained from culture after CMV antigen stimulation. These receptors were collected from a human donor in good health (CMV status not recorded). Some clones in this sample may be carry-over from other donors' samples.

This clonotype was observed a few times. The chain carries TRBV5-4 and TRBJ2-1; 7 bases map to TRBD1. Germline trimming cut 2 bases from V and 2 bases from J; bases unmatched to any gene: 7. CDR1 and CDR2 from the germline V gene are SGHNT and YYREEE (reference sequence). The CDR3 contains 16 residues. CDR3 residues: CASSLSGTVTYNEQFF. The CDR3, as DNA: TGTGCCAGCAGCTTATCCGGGACAGTAACCTACAATGAGCAGTTCTTC.

This clonotype was counted only a few times. CDR3 loop: CASSQGAATEAFF. The CDR3 DNA reads TGCGCCAGCAGCCAAGGGGCGGCCACTGAAGCTTTCTTT. The chain combines TRBV4-1 with TRBJ1-1; unclear D gene. CDR1 is MGHRA, CDR2 YSYEKL, per germline. V lost 1 base to trimming and J lost 4 bases, with 7 bases between them. The CDR3 extends over 13 amino acids.

This chain uses TRBV12-3 or TRBV12-4 with TRBJ1-1; D is possibly TRBD1 (6 bases). V was cut by 2 bases and J by 6 bases, with 7 bases left in between. This CDR3 has 12 amino acids. CDR3 sequence: CASSLWTAEAFF. The CDR3 nucleotides read TGTGCCAGCAGTTTATGGACAGCTGAAGCTTTCTTT.

The chain recombines TRBV27 with TRBJ1-6; D is perhaps TRBD1 (6 bases). CDR3 size: 14 residues. The V and J ends lost 2 bases and 12 bases respectively, with 14 bases between them. Germline V gene sequence: CDR1 MNHEY, CDR2 SMNVEV (reference sequence). In DNA, the CDR3 is TGTGCCAGCAGTTTAGGGGGGCAGGGTTTACCCCTCCACTTT. Amino acid sequence: CASSLGGQGLPLHF.

The V and J genes are TRBV20-1 and TRBJ2-7, with D perhaps matching TRBD1 (5 bases). Germline assignment: CDR1 DFQATT and CDR2 SNEGSKA (reference sequence). Between the trimmed V and J ends, which lost 1 base and 0 bases, there was a span of 7 bases. The length of the CDR3 is 13 residues. The CDR3 is CSARGGISYEQYF. The CDR3 coding sequence is TGCAGTGCTAGAGGGGGCATCTCCTACGAGCAGTACTTC.

The V gene is TRBV15, the J gene TRBJ1-2; tentative D call: TRBD1 (5 bases). The CDR3 runs to 16 residues. CDR1 and CDR2 (germline): LNHNV, YYDKDF (reference sequence). Trimming took 2 bases from V and 2 from J, leaving 15 bases between them. As DNA, the CDR3 is TGTGCCACCAGCAGATATACGGGGGAGGAGAACTATGGCTACACCTTC. Its protein is CATSRYTGEENYGYTF.

This clonotype was counted many times. The chain uses TRBV19 and TRBJ1-1; TRBD1 aligns across 7 bases. The V and J ends lost 4 bases and 4 bases, in that order; junction bases with no gene match: 3. The CDR3 has 13 residues. Germline CDR1 and CDR2: LNHDA and SQIVND (reference sequence). In DNA form, the CDR3 reads TGTGCCAGTAGTAACAGGGGTGCCACTGAAGCTTTCTTT. Translating gives CASSNRGATEAFF.

This clonotype showed up just a few times. The chain couples TRBV12-3 or TRBV12-4 to TRBJ2-1; the match to TRBD2 covers 8 bases. After removal of 3 bases from V and 4 bases from J, the junction contained 11 bases not matched to a gene. The CDR3 has 17 residues. This CDR3 reads CASSFAGGPTTYNEQFF. The CDR3, as DNA: TGTGCCAGCAGTTTCGCGGGGGGACCTACCACTTACAATGAGCAGTTCTTC.

There are a few counts of this clonotype. The gene calls are TRBV3-1 and TRBJ2-5; no clear D gene. Germline-derived CDR1 and CDR2 are LGHDT and YNNKEL (reference sequence). The CDR3 covers 15 residues. V lost 0 bases, J lost 4 bases, and 12 bases lay in between. The CDR3 sequence: CASSQDRQRGETQYF. In DNA, the CDR3 is TGTGCCAGCAGCCAAGATCGCCAGCGTGGAGAGACCCAGTACTTC.

This rearrangement joins TRBV5-6 to TRBJ2-7, with 12 bases lining up with TRBD1. V was clipped by 4 bases and J by 9 bases; unmatched bases: 8. The CDR3 has 14 amino acids. The V gene's germline CDR1 is SGHDT and CDR2 YYEEEE. CDR3 nucleotides: TGTGCCAGCAGCGGGGACAGGGGGCCACCCGGGCAGTACGTC. It encodes CASSGDRGPPGQYV.

This clonotype appeared a few times. The chain couples TRBV6-5 to TRBJ2-7; no definite D call. The ends were cut back, 5 bases at V and 5 bases at J, with 13 bases in the middle. Germline loops: CDR1 MNHEY, CDR2 SVGAGI. CDR3 length equals 13 residues. In nucleotides, the CDR3 is TGTGCCAGCAGTCAGTACATAGACAACGAGCAGTACGTC. Its translation: CASSQYIDNEQYV.

V is TRBV12-3 or TRBV12-4 and J is TRBJ2-2; D unclear. The CDR3 is made up of 16 amino acids. V lost 5 bases and J lost 3, with 16 bases in between. CDR3 loop: CASSAPLQEYTGELFF. The CDR3, as DNA: TGTGCCAGCAGTGCGCCGCTGCAGGAGTACACCGGGGAGCTGTTTTTT.

This chain connects TRBV12-5 to TRBJ2-1; TRBD1 aligns across 8 bases. The V gene end was trimmed by 6 bases and the J gene end by 4 bases; junction bases not matched to a gene: 5. The CDR3 is 14 residues long. Germline assignment: CDR1 LGHNT and CDR2 FRNRAP. The CDR3 loop reads CASGDRARYNEQFF. Here the CDR3 DNA reads TGTGCTAGTGGGGACAGGGCAAGATACAATGAGCAGTTCTTC.

This clonotype was seen a handful of times. This chain uses TRBV6-4 with TRBJ2-7; 8 nucleotides agree with TRBD1. V was clipped by 3 bases and J by 6 bases; unmatched bases: 10. This CDR3 is 15 amino acids long. The germline V gene encodes CDR1 MRHNA and CDR2 SNTAGT. This CDR3 is CASSEGGTGLIEQYV. In nucleotides, the CDR3 is TGTGCCAGCAGTGAAGGTGGGACAGGCCTTATCGAGCAGTACGTC.

To note about this clonotype: The conserved phenylalanine or tryptophan normally closing the CDR3 is absent here, so this likely arose from a read error. This chain joins TRBV5-4 and TRBJ1-1, with 8 bases lining up with TRBD1. Germline V lookup: CDR1 SGHNT, CDR2 YYREEE (reference sequence). Unmatched junction bases numbered 8, after V lost 1 base and J lost 0 bases. CDR3 length equals 17 residues. CDR3 loop: CASSLHRGAGMNTEAFL. In DNA form, the CDR3 reads TGTGCCAGCAGCTTGCACAGGGGGGCTGGAATGAACACTGAAGCTTTCCTT.

The chain has TRBV19 and TRBJ2-6; TRBD2 matches 10 bases. From germline, CDR1 is LNHDA and CDR2 SQIVND (reference sequence). There are 19 residues in the CDR3. V was clipped by 9 bases and J by 2 bases; unmatched bases: 16. Here the CDR3 reads CARSPGLARIRAGANVLTF. CDR3 DNA sequence: TGTGCCAGGAGTCCGGGACTAGCGCGGATAAGGGCTGGGGCCAACGTCCTGACTTTC.

This clonotype came up a few times. The CDR3 bases are TGTGCCAGCAGCCAAGATACCCGAACAGATACGCAGTATTTT. Translating gives CASSQDTRTDTQYF. The J gene is TRBJ2-3, the V gene TRBV3-1; D remains unclear. V was trimmed by 0 bases and J by 3 bases, leaving 7 bases between them. The CDR3 loop spans 14 amino acids. The germline V gene encodes CDR1 LGHDT and CDR2 YNNKEL (reference sequence).

The rearrangement joins TRBV7-6 to TRBJ2-7, with TRBD2 identical over 7 bases. The CDR3 loop spans 15 amino acids. Germline values: CDR1 SGHVS, CDR2 FNYEAQ. V lost 5 bases, J lost 0 bases, and 7 bases stayed unmatched. CDR3 region: CASSGRDYDSYEQYF. CDR3 bases: TGTGCCAGCAGCGGCCGGGACTACGACTCCTACGAGCAGTACTTC.

The table lists this clonotype with many counts. This chain links TRBV7-8 with TRBJ2-2; D may be TRBD1 or TRBD2 (6 bases each). V shed 1 base and J shed 4 bases, with 10 bases lying between them. Germline V gives CDR1 SGHVS, CDR2 FQNEAQ. This CDR3 is built from 15 residues. The CDR3 region has the DNA TGTGCCAGCAGCTTAGGGGGGGCAGGCACCGGGGAGCTGTTTTTT. Translating it yields CASSLGGAGTGELFF.

The V and J genes are TRBV13 and TRBJ2-1, with 8 bases matching TRBD1. Trimming cost V 5 bases and J 0 bases; bases outside gene matches: 9. Germline V gene sequence: CDR1 PRHDT, CDR2 FYEKMQ (reference sequence). The CDR3 runs to 17 residues. The CDR3 spells CASSPKRTGSSYNEQFF. Written as DNA, the CDR3 is TGTGCCAGCAGCCCTAAAAGGACAGGGAGCTCCTACAATGAGCAGTTCTTC.

Notes on this clonotype: The germline gene is not matched at one end of the junction; a read error may be the cause. J is TRBJ2-1 and V is TRBV6-1; TRBD2 matches at 9 bases. Germline CDR1 is MNHNS and CDR2 is SASEGT. The CDR3 length is 15 residues. CDR3: CASSEAGGSYNEQFF. DNA for the CDR3: TGTGCCAGCAGCGAAGCGGGGGGTTCCTACAATGAGCAGTTCTTC.

This clonotype was counted a few times. The chain uses TRBV2 and TRBJ1-1; D remains unclear. The V gene lost 6 bases and the J gene lost 0 bases, with 14 bases spanning the gap. The CDR3 length is 15 residues. The germline V gene has CDR1 SNHLY and CDR2 FYNNEI. This CDR3 reads CASRWSESLNTEAFF. The CDR3 coding sequence is TGTGCCAGCAGGTGGTCGGAAAGTTTGAACACTGAAGCTTTCTTT.

V usage is TRBV7-8 and J usage is TRBJ2-1; tentatively, D is TRBD1 (5 bases). The CDR3 is 19 amino acids. Trimming removed 5 bases at V and 4 bases at J, with 27 bases between. In germline, CDR1 is SGHVS, CDR2 FQNEAQ. CDR3 nucleotide sequence: TGTGCCAGCAGCCAAAGGGGCACCGATCTTCTACACCGTTACAATGAGCAGTTCTTC. As protein: CASSQRGTDLLHRYNEQFF.

This chain links TRBV20-1 with TRBJ2-5; no clear D gene. The CDR3 covers 15 residues. From germline, CDR1 is DFQATT and CDR2 SNEGSKA (reference sequence). The CDR3 DNA follows: TGCAGCGCCCCTGTTTGGCGGCAACTCCAAGAGACCCAGTACTTC. This gives the protein CSAPVWRQLQETQYF.

This rearrangement joins TRBV7-9 to TRBJ1-5, with D unclear. Trimming pared 5 bases from V and 3 bases from J, leaving 11 bases between. CDR1 and CDR2 (germline): SEHNR, FQNEAQ (reference sequence). This CDR3 has 14 amino acids. CDR3 sequence: CASSLMGINQPQHF. CDR3 DNA: TGTGCCAGCAGCCTAATGGGGATCAATCAGCCCCAGCATTTT.

This clonotype was counted only a few times. The J gene is TRBJ1-6, the V gene TRBV25-1; D is ambiguous. This CDR3 has 17 amino acids. V lost 4 bases, J lost 0 bases, and 13 bases lay in between. Looked up from germline, CDR1 is MGHDK and CDR2 is SYGVNS. CDR3 sequence: CASSASIMDSYNSPLHF. The CDR3 DNA follows: TGTGCCAGCAGTGCAAGCATAATGGACTCCTATAATTCACCCCTCCACTTT.

This clonotype was counted only a few times. The chain uses TRBV12-3 or TRBV12-4 and TRBJ1-3, with a possible D match to TRBD1 (6 bases). The V and J ends lost 10 bases and 0 bases respectively, with 16 bases between them. The CDR3 covers 15 residues. The CDR3 loop reads CAIGGGPYSGNTIYF. The DNA of the CDR3 is TGTGCCATCGGGGGGGGGCCTTACTCTGGAAACACCATATATTTT.

This clonotype was counted only a few times. V and J are TRBV6-2 or TRBV6-3 and TRBJ2-1, with 7 positions matching TRBD2. The junction had 14 bases not matched to a gene; V was cut back by 6 bases and J by 3 bases. Per germline, CDR1 MNHEY and CDR2 SVGEGT. The CDR3 length is 17 residues. The CDR3 sequence: CASSISSWRGYYNEQFF. The CDR3 coding sequence is TGTGCCAGCAGCATATCGTCGTGGCGGGGGTACTACAATGAGCAGTTCTTC.

This clonotype was seen more than once but under ten times. This chain uses TRBV6-5 with TRBJ2-6; D is undetermined. V lost 2 bases to trimming and J lost 1 base, with 15 bases between them. The CDR3 length is 18 residues. Germline CDR1 is MNHEY and CDR2 is SVGAGI. The CDR3 DNA follows: TGTGCCAGCAGTTACGGTACGGTAGGAGAATCTGGGGCCAACGTCCTGACTTTC. Amino acid sequence: CASSYGTVGESGANVLTF.